This entry features one T cell receptor (beta chain) sequence. With V trimmed by 5 bases and J by 6 bases, 10 bases remained unmatched. There are 16 residues in the CDR3. Germline V lookup: CDR1 MNHNY, CDR2 SVGAGI (reference sequence). This sample is part of a study of blood T cells in healthy people across ages. With a J-beta primer mix and a sample-barcoded 5' primer, a second PCR ran about 7 to 11 cycles. TCRdb redid the calling of the 5' RACE reads with MiXCR, one entry per CDR3 protein. In the table there are around 1,700,000 distinct CDR3 sequences, 28% of which are singletons. The sequenced material came from blood. The chain carries TRBV6-6 and TRBJ1-4; TRBD1 aligns across 9 bases. The receptor comes from a woman aged 25 to 39 in good health. CDR3 coding DNA: TGTGCCAGCAGTGTGACCGTAGGACAGGGGTATGAAAAACTGTTTTTT. The encoded protein is CASSVTVGQGYEKLFF.